Below are 15 T cell receptor beta chains sequenced from a single sample in a study of post-analysis software for immune sequencing data. Study results and caveats: Patients used five TRBV segments, including TRBV5-6, TRBV5-1 and TRBV20-1, more often than controls.

Prepared TCR beta cDNA libraries contained unique molecular identifiers. TCRdb fed the PCR reads into MiXCR, producing one record per CDR3 protein. The data hold about 460,000 distinct CDR3 sequences, with under 55% observed a single time. Their cognate antigens are unknown. Sequencing was performed on blood. The source of these receptors is a girl aged 10-17 years with multiple sclerosis.

The sample holds a few counts of this clonotype. The chain carries TRBV27 and TRBJ2-7; D is unclear. The CDR3 is 14 residues long. The V and J ends lost 4 bases and 1 base respectively, with 11 bases between them. Germline CDR1 MNHEY, CDR2 SMNVEV (reference sequence). The CDR3 protein is CASSSLQVSYEQYF. CDR3 sequence (DNA): TGTGCCAGCAGTTCTCTCCAGGTGTCCTACGAGCAGTACTTC.

This clonotype occurred a few times. Written as DNA, the CDR3 is TGTGCCAGCAGCTTTACAGGGGCTGAAGCTTTCTTT. Residues: CASSFTGAEAFF. The chain joins TRBV7-2 to TRBJ1-1, with 7 positions matching TRBD1. The CDR3 sequence is 12 residues long. Germline lookup yields CDR1 SGHTA and CDR2 FQGNSA. The trim removed 3 bases at V and 6 bases at J, leaving 1 base unmatched.

In its sample, this clonotype was seen a few times. The gene calls are TRBV20-1 and TRBJ2-3; D assignment may be TRBD1 or TRBD2 (7 bases each). This CDR3 has 14 residues. The germline V gene has CDR1 DFQATT and CDR2 SNEGSKA (reference sequence). The ends were cut back, 6 bases at V and 7 bases at J, with 20 bases in the middle. The CDR3 region is CSAPLPRGGNTQYF. CDR3 sequence (DNA): TGCAGTGCCCCTCTGCCCAGGGGGGGGAATACGCAGTATTTT.

The genes are TRBV5-6 and TRBJ2-1; TRBD2 might be the D (5 bases). V lost 0 bases to trimming and J lost 4 bases, with 11 bases between them. The V gene's germline CDR1 is SGHDT and CDR2 YYEEEE. The CDR3 is 15 amino acids. This chain's CDR3 is CASSLVLAKYNEQFF. The CDR3 DNA reads as TGTGCCAGCAGCTTGGTGCTAGCTAAATACAATGAGCAGTTCTTC.

The chain carries TRBV6-2 or TRBV6-3 and TRBJ2-6, with D unclear. Germline-derived CDR1 and CDR2 are MNHEY and SVGEGT. Trimming pared 6 bases from V and 1 base from J, leaving 22 bases between. The CDR3 length is 19 residues. Here the CDR3 DNA reads TGTGCCAGCAGCCGAGGCATATTCAGCCTGGGTTCTGGGGCCAACGTCCTGACTTTC. It is translated as CASSRGIFSLGSGANVLTF.

The V and J genes are TRBV20-1 and TRBJ2-1; 8 nucleotides match TRBD1. Germline CDR1 reads DFQATT; CDR2 reads SNEGSKA (reference sequence). The CDR3 has 14 amino acids. V dropped 1 base and J dropped 4; count of bases not matched to a gene: 3. The CDR3 nucleotides are TGCAGTGCTAGAGTGCAGGGGGCGTACAATGAGCAGTTCTTC. Residues: CSARVQGAYNEQFF.

Details on this clonotype: Sequence at one end of the junction differs from germline and may be a read error. The rearrangement links TRBV6-2 or TRBV6-3 to TRBJ2-7; D perhaps matches TRBD2 (5 bases). Per the germline V gene, CDR1 is MNHEY and CDR2 is SVGEGT. This CDR3 is 15 amino acids long. CDR3 DNA sequence: TGTGCCCGCAGTTACGGGGATACGGATCGCTACGAGCAGTACTTC. It codes for CARSYGDTDRYEQYF.

The chain recombines TRBV18 with TRBJ2-1; 8 bases align to TRBD2. The CDR3 consists of 16 residues. The V gene end was trimmed by 4 bases and the J gene end by 9 bases; junction bases not matched to a gene: 14. Germline CDR1 reads KGHSH; CDR2 reads LQKENI. In DNA, the CDR3 is TGTGCCAGCTCACAGTCCCCGGGACTAGGGGCGGGTGAGCAGTTCTTC. The encoded protein is CASSQSPGLGAGEQFF.

This clonotype was counted only a few times. The chain recombines TRBV6-2 or TRBV6-3 with TRBJ2-1; D ambiguous. The CDR3 totals 15 residues. The germline V and J ends were trimmed by 2 bases and 0 bases, with 8 bases remaining between them. CDR1 and CDR2 from the germline V gene are MNHEY and SVGEGT. Written as DNA, the CDR3 is TGTGCCAGCAGTTACGGCACGGGCTCCTACAATGAGCAGTTCTTC. It is translated as CASSYGTGSYNEQFF.

The rearrangement links TRBV20-1 to TRBJ2-7, with 9 bases that match TRBD2. This CDR3 comprises 14 residues. Germline CDR1 reads DFQATT; CDR2 reads SNEGSKA (reference sequence). Losses at the gene ends were 2 bases for V and 2 bases for J; bases not matched to a gene: 4. CDR3 region: CSARTLAGTYEQYF. The CDR3 nucleotides read TGCAGTGCTAGAACCCTAGCGGGGACCTACGAGCAGTACTTC.

CDR3 coding DNA: TGTGCCAGCAGTTGGGACAGTAATTCACCCCTCCACTTT. Translating gives CASSWDSNSPLHF. V usage is TRBV12-3 or TRBV12-4 and J usage is TRBJ1-6, with 7 nucleotides matching TRBD1. The CDR3 totals 13 residues. V gave up 4 bases and J gave up 6 bases; unmatched junction bases: 0.

This clonotype occurred a few times. The rearrangement joins TRBV27 to TRBJ2-1, with 10 bases aligning to TRBD2. There are 12 residues in the CDR3. The germline CDR1 and CDR2 sequences are MNHEY and SMNVEV (reference sequence). The CDR3 DNA is TGTGGTAGCGGGAGGAGAGGCGATGAGCAGTTCTTC. It specifies CGSGRRGDEQFF.

The rearrangement joins TRBV20-1 to TRBJ2-5; TRBD2 is a possible D gene (5 bases). The assigned J gene may be wrong: the sequence end matches TRBJ2-7 better. CDR3 size: 11 residues. Looked up from germline, CDR1 is DFQATT and CDR2 is SNEGSKA (reference sequence). The CDR3 DNA follows: TGCAGTGTGAGGAGGATGGACGAGCAGTACTTC. Translating it yields CSVRRMDEQYF.

This clonotype turned up a few times. This chain links TRBV20-1 with TRBJ2-7; TRBD2 agrees at 9 bases. This CDR3 contains 13 residues. Losses at the gene ends were 5 bases for V and 6 bases for J; bases not matched to a gene: 8. The germline V gene has CDR1 DFQATT and CDR2 SNEGSKA (reference sequence). As DNA, the CDR3 is TGCAGTGCTTCTAGCGGGATATCGTCCGAGCAGTACTTC. Translating gives CSASSGISSEQYF.

This chain connects TRBV6-5 to TRBJ2-6, with D uncertain. This CDR3 comprises 13 residues. Germline V gene sequence: CDR1 MNHEY, CDR2 SVGAGI. Between the trimmed V and J ends, which lost 5 bases and 2 bases, there was a span of 4 bases. The DNA of the CDR3 is TGTGCCAGCAGTCGGCCTGGGGCCAACGTCCTGACTTTC. Translating it yields CASSRPGANVLTF.